The entry below gives a single T cell receptor (beta chain) sequence along with its context. Germline V gene lookup returns CDR1 SEHNR and CDR2 FQNEAQ (reference sequence). Trimming cost V 3 bases and J 6 bases, with 11 bases left between them. The length of the CDR3 is 14 residues. Sequencing was performed with immunoSEQ multiplex PCR; in TCRdb, only in-frame clones are kept and a portion is missing. The sample records over a million clones, 70% to 80% being singletons. The sample belongs to a study of shared clonotypes between healthy human individuals. Across the study: The composition of the donors was a couple of women and three men aged 18 to 49.

Sequenced input: memory CD4+ T cells from PBMCs. This sample's subset: CD45RA-negative fraction. This chain links TRBV7-9 with TRBJ2-2; D unresolved. This clonotype originated in a man aged 18-30 years in good health. Some clones in this sample may be carry-over from other donors' samples. The CDR3 loop is CASSFGSPAGELFF. CDR3 bases: TGTGCCAGCAGCTTTGGTAGCCCCGCCGGGGAGCTGTTTTTT.